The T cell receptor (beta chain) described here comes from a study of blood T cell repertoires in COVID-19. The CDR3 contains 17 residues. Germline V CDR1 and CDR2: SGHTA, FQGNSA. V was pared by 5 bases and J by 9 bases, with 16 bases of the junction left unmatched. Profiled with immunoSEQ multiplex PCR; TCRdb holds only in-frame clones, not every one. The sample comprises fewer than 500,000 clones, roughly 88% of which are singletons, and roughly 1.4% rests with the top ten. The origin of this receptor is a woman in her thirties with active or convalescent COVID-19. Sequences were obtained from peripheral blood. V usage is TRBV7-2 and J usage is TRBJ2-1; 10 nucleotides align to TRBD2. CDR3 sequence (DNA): TGTGCCAGCAGCATGACCGGGACTAGCGCGCTAACGGGTGAGCAGTTCTTC. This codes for CASSMTGTSALTGEQFF.